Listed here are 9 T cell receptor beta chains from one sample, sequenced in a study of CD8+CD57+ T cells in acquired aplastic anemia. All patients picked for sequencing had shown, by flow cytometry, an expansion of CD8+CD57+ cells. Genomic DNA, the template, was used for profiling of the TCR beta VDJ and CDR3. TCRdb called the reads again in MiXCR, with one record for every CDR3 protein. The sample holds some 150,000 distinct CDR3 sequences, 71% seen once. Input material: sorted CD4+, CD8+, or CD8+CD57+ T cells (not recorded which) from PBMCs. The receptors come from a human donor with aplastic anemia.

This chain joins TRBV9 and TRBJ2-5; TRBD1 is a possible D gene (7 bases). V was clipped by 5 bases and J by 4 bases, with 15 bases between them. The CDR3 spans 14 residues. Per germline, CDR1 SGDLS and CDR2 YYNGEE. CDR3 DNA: TGTGCCAGCAGTTATGTCAGGGGGGCAGAGACCCAGTACTTC. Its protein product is CASSYVRGAETQYF. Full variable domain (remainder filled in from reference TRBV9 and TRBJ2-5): DSGVTQTPKHLITATGQRVTLRCSPRSGDLSVYWYQQSLDQGLQFLIQYYNGEERAKGNILERFSAQQFPDLHSELNLSSLELGDSALYFCASSYVRGAETQYFGPGTRLLVL.

The CDR3 protein is CASSQVHNNSPLHF. CDR3 bases: TGTGCCAGCAGCCAAGTCCACAATAATTCACCCCTCCACTTT. J is TRBJ1-6 and V is TRBV14; D gene ambiguous. CDR1 is SGHDN and CDR2 is FVKESK in the germline V gene. This CDR3 spans 14 amino acids. Between the trimmed V and J ends, which lost 1 base and 5 bases, there was a span of 6 bases.

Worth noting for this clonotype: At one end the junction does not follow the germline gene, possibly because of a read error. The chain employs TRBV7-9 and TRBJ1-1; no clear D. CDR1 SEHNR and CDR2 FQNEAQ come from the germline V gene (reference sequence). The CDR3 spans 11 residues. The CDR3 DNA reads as TGTGCCAGCAGCTTTGACACTGGAGCTTTCTTT. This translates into CASSFDTGAFF.

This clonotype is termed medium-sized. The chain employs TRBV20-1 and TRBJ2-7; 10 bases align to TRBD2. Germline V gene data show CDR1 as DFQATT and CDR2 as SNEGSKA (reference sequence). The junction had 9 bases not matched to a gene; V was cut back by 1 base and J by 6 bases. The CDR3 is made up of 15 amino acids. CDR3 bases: TGCAGTGCTAGAGGGCTAGCGGGAGATAATGGCGAGCAGTACTTC. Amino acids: CSARGLAGDNGEQYF.

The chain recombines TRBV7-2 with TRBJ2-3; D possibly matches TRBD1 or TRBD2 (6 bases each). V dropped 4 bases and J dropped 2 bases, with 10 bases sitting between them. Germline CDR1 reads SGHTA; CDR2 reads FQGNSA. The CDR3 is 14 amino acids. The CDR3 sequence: CASSSRGHTDTQYF. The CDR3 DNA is TGTGCCAGCAGCTCGCGGGGACACACAGATACGCAGTATTTT.

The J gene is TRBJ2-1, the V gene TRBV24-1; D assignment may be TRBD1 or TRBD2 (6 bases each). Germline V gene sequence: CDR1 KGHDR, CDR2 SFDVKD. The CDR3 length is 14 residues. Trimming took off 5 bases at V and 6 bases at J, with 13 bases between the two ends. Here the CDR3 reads CATSAVGGGNEQFF. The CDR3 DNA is TGTGCCACCAGTGCGGTAGGGGGAGGCAATGAGCAGTTCTTC.

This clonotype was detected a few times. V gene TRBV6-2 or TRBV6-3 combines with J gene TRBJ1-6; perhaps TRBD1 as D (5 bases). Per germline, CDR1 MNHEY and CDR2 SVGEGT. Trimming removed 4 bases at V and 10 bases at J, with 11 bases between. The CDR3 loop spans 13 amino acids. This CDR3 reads CASSLLRDSPLHF. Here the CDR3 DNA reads TGTGCCAGCAGTTTACTTCGGGACTCACCCCTCCACTTT.

CDR3 sequence (DNA): TGCGCCAGCAGCTTAGATTCCTACAGGGACCGGCATGAGCAGTTCTTC. This encodes CASSLDSYRDRHEQFF. The V call is TRBV5-1, the J call TRBJ2-1; D is possibly TRBD1 (6 bases). Germline lookup yields CDR1 SGHRS and CDR2 YFSETQ. This CDR3 contains 16 residues. Trimming took 2 bases from V and 8 from J, leaving 20 bases between them. The full variable domain, its missing parts supplied by reference TRBV5-1 and TRBJ2-1, is KAGVTQTPRYLIKTRGQQVTLSCSPISGHRSVSWYQQTPGQGLQFLFEYFSETQRNKGNFPGRFSGRQFSNSRSEMNVSTLELGDSALYLCASSLDSYRDRHEQFFGPGTRLTVL.

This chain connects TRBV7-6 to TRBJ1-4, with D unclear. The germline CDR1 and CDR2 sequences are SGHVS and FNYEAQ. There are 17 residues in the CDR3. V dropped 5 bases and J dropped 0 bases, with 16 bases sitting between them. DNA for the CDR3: TGTGCCAGCAGCCTCGACGGCTCCATTGCAACTAATGAAAAACTGTTTTTT. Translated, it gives CASSLDGSIATNEKLFF. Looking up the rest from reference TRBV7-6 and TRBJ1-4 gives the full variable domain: GAGVSQSPRYKVTKRGQDVALRCDPISGHVSLYWYRQALGQGPEFLTYFNYEAQQDKSGLPNDRFSAERPEGSISTLTIQRTEQRDSAMYRCASSLDGSIATNEKLFFGSGTQLSVL.